These T cell receptor beta chains were read from a single sample in a study of T cell changes during pregnancy in multiple sclerosis. Generated by immunoSEQ multiplex PCR, the TCRdb table keeps only in-frame clones and is missing some. The sample holds fewer than 140,000 clones; about nine tenths are singletons and the top ten take approximately 1.6%. The material was peripheral blood, obtained after pregnancy. The receptors shown here come from a female donor with multiple sclerosis, enrolled in a pregnancy study. Each CDR3 is given with its conserved first and last residue. Size values are once, few and many counts, or a class for expanded clones, and some rows have none.

>TRBV19|TRBJ1-1|-
CASSIGRTGRTEAFF
>TRBV7-2|TRBJ2-3|-
CASTSPATSPDTQYF
>TRBV2|TRBJ2-2|-
CASSLVGELFF
>TRBV4-1|TRBJ1-2|-
CASSHGDRERGYTF
>TRBV19|TRBJ1-2|-
CASSRSSGTGGKSYGYTF
>TRBV7-2|TRBJ2-7|once
CASGLYEQYF
>TRBV27|TRBJ1-4|-
CASSGQGLTNEKLFF
>TRBV19|TRBJ1-3|-
CASSIDLTGTRSGNTIYF
>TRBV5-1|TRBJ1-1|-
CASSTGQGKEAEAFF
>TRBV5-1|TRBJ2-3|-
CASSLGEERGTQYF
>TRBV30|TRBJ1-3|-
CAWSLVGGNTIYF
>TRBV6-1|TRBJ2-7|-
CASSLSAPYEQYF
>TRBV6-1|TRBJ1-2|-
CASSALRQGDYGYTF
>TRBV19|TRBJ2-2|-
CASSIRGNTGELFF
>TRBV19|TRBJ2-7|-
CASSPGQGIHEQYF
>TRBV5-4|TRBJ2-3|once
CASSSRRGGADTQYF
>TRBV18|TRBJ2-2|-
CASSPGLAVFTGELFF
>TRBV29-1|TRBJ2-7|-
CSAGGAYEQYF
>TRBV7-9|TRBJ2-1|once
CASSSDRQAYNEQFF
>TRBV21-1|TRBJ1-6|few
CASSKRQGGNSPLHF
>TRBV6-1|TRBJ2-7|-
CASSVSVAGGYEQYF
>TRBV6-1|TRBJ2-7|-
CASARGSSSYEQYF
>TRBV5-1|TRBJ2-1|-
CASSPALAVAYNEQFF
>TRBV4-1|TRBJ2-7|-
CASSPAMVGSGRKYEQYF
>TRBV30|TRBJ2-3|-
CAWSVPAGVVDTQYF
>TRBV2|TRBJ1-3|-
CASSAQGSGNTIYF
>TRBV6-6|TRBJ1-2|few
CASSGQGAGYGYTF
>TRBV10-3|TRBJ2-7|-
CAISVNRGRGPEQYF
>TRBV28|TRBJ1-2|-
CASSTGFDGYTF
>TRBV4-1|TRBJ2-5|-
CASSQAQAGQETQYF
>TRBV11-2|TRBJ2-7|-
CASSLDLYEQYF
>TRBV30|TRBJ2-5|-
CAWTIGETQYF
>TRBV5-1|TRBJ2-1|-
CASSPLAESSYNEQFF
>TRBV7-2|TRBJ2-1|-
CASSLAAGRNNEQFF
>TRBV6-6|TRBJ1-1|-
CASRSHQGVNTEAFF
>TRBV5-1|TRBJ1-5|-
CASSLSGSSGQPQHF
>TRBV19|TRBJ2-7|-
CASASGTGGDEQYF
>TRBV6-1|TRBJ2-7|-
CASSTQGSGEQYF
>TRBV7-2|TRBJ2-3|-
CASSLEAGTTDTQYF
>TRBV4-2|TRBJ2-7|-
CASSQPPADEQYF
>TRBV27|TRBJ2-2|-
CASSLTGEVNTGELFF
>TRBV11-2|TRBJ1-1|-
CASSLAIAGAEAFF
>TRBV7-3|TRBJ2-3|-
CASSLRPFRSGGSTDTQYF
>TRBV20-1|TRBJ2-7|-
CSPGGSYEQYF
>TRBV25-1|TRBJ2-1|-
CASSPLGLEVNEQFF
>TRBV7-9|TRBJ1-1|once
CASSDPGTTRNTEAFF
>TRBV5-1|TRBJ2-7|-
CASSQVGAGPYEQYF
>TRBV19|TRBJ2-1|-
CASPHRVGNNEQFF
>TRBV7-9|TRBJ2-1|-
CASSLLLAGDTREQFF
>TRBV10-2|TRBJ1-4|-
CASSESGGGTNEKLFF